One and the same sample provided the 24 T cell receptor beta chains below, sequenced in a study of blood T cell repertoires in COVID-19. Assay used: immunoSEQ multiplex PCR; TCRdb lists only in-frame clones, some missing. The sample lists some 150,000 clones, approximately 85% occurring once. The source material was peripheral blood. The receptors stem from a man between 60 and 75 years old who had recovered from COVID-19.

The V call is TRBV12-3 or TRBV12-4, the J call TRBJ1-6, with a tentative D call TRBD1 (6 bases). The CDR3 extends over 13 amino acids. Trimming shortened V by 10 bases and J by 6 bases, and 13 bases separated the two germline ends. The CDR3 reads CATSQGFNSPLHF. The DNA for the CDR3 is TGTGCCACGTCACAGGGCTTTAATTCACCCCTCCACTTT.

Only a few counts were recorded for this clone. This chain links TRBV19 with TRBJ1-1; D is unresolved. The CDR3 loop spans 13 amino acids. V lost 3 bases and J 2 bases, leaving 7 bases between the germline ends. Per germline, CDR1 LNHDA and CDR2 SQIVND (reference sequence). The CDR3 nucleotides are TGTGCCAGTAGTATCGATAGAAACACTGAAGCTTTCTTT. Amino acid sequence: CASSIDRNTEAFF. Filled out from reference TRBV19 and TRBJ1-1, the complete variable domain reads DGGITQSPKYLFRKEGQNVTLSCEQNLNHDAMYWYRQDPGQGLRLIYYSQIVNDFQKGDIAEGYSVSREKKESFPLTVTSAQKNPTAFYLCASSIDRNTEAFFGQGTRLTVV.

The V and J genes are TRBV2 and TRBJ2-5; 9 bases fit TRBD1. Per the germline V gene, CDR1 is SNHLY and CDR2 is FYNNEI. The CDR3 has 14 amino acids. Trimming at V came to 8 bases and at J to 5 bases, leaving 9 bases not matched to a gene. As DNA, the CDR3 is TGTGCCAGCCTCCTAGACAGGGGGGGGGAGACCCAGTACTTC. Its translation: CASLLDRGGETQYF. The full variable domain, with the rest looked up from reference TRBV2 and TRBJ2-5, is EPEVTQTPSHQVTQMGQEVILRCVPISNHLYFYWYRQILGQKVEFLVSFYNNEISEKSEIFDDQFSVERPDGSNFTLKIRSTKLEDSAMYFCASLLDRGGETQYFGPGTRLLVL.

This clone has a handful of counts. The chain is built from TRBV7-3 and TRBJ1-6; D ambiguous. This CDR3 is built from 13 residues. The germline V gene has CDR1 SGHTA and CDR2 FQGTGA. Trimming shortened V by 0 bases and J by 8 bases, and 5 bases separated the two germline ends. The CDR3 region is CASSLTADSPLHF. CDR3 DNA sequence: TGTGCCAGCAGCTTAACGGCGGATTCACCCCTCCACTTT.

V gene TRBV5-1 combines with J gene TRBJ1-2, with D uncertain. Germline assignment: CDR1 SGHRS and CDR2 YFSETQ. Trimming left V 3 bases short and J 3 bases short, with 12 bases between. The CDR3 covers 14 residues. For the CDR3, the DNA is TGCGCCAGCAGCTCCCTCCCAGTGGACTATGGCTACACCTTC. It is translated as CASSSLPVDYGYTF.

This rearrangement joins TRBV19 to TRBJ1-2; the D is unclear. Germline V lookup: CDR1 LNHDA, CDR2 SQIVND (reference sequence). Trimming took 5 bases from V and 6 from J, leaving 13 bases between them. The CDR3 is 13 amino acids. The DNA of the CDR3 is TGTGCCAGTAGTCCTGTTAATCAGGATGGCTACACCTTC. Amino acid sequence: CASSPVNQDGYTF.

This clone was observed a single time. V gene TRBV9 combines with J gene TRBJ2-6; 12 positions agree with TRBD1. The CDR3 runs to 19 residues. Unmatched junction bases numbered 10, after V lost 4 bases and J lost 2 bases. Per germline, CDR1 SGDLS and CDR2 YYNGEE. As DNA, the CDR3 is TGTGCCAGCAGCTCTCCGGGACAGGGGGCGCGGACTGGGGCCAACGTCCTGACTTTC. Translating it yields CASSSPGQGARTGANVLTF.

The rearrangement uses TRBV11-2 and TRBJ2-7; TRBD1 agrees at 8 bases. Germline V lookup: CDR1 SGHAT, CDR2 FQNNGV. There are 15 residues in the CDR3. V lost 3 bases and J lost 4; bases outside the gene matches: 8. CDR3 in amino acids: CASSLLQGGGYEQYF. In DNA form, the CDR3 reads TGTGCCAGCAGCTTGTTACAGGGGGGCGGTTACGAGCAGTACTTC.

The chain has TRBV29-1 and TRBJ2-2; possibly TRBD1 for D (6 bases). CDR3 length equals 14 residues. The V end was cut by 4 bases, the J end by 1 base, with 10 bases between. Germline V CDR1 and CDR2: SQVTM, ANQGSEA. For the CDR3, the DNA is TGCAGCGTTGGTTTGGGACAGAACACCGGGGAGCTGTTTTTT. Translation gives CSVGLGQNTGELFF.

Only one count was recorded for this clone. The CDR3 bases are TGTGCCAGCTCACCCCCGGGTCAACCGCGGGAGCCCCAGCATTTT. Residues: CASSPPGQPREPQHF. This chain uses TRBV18 with TRBJ1-5; D is unclear. The CDR3 spans 15 residues. V was clipped by 3 bases and J by 8 bases, with 17 bases between them. Germline V gene data show CDR1 as KGHSH and CDR2 as LQKENI.

The chain employs TRBV5-1 and TRBJ2-3; 9 bases map to TRBD2. V lost 4 bases, J lost 2 bases, and 8 bases stayed unmatched. This CDR3 region has 16 residues. Germline CDR1 SGHRS, CDR2 YFSETQ. The CDR3 sequence is CASSLQSGGYTDTQYF. In nucleotides, the CDR3 is TGCGCCAGCAGCCTCCAGAGCGGGGGGTACACAGATACGCAGTATTTT.

V and J are TRBV6-1 and TRBJ1-2; D ambiguous. V was pared by 5 bases and J by 3 bases, with 4 bases between. Germline CDR1 reads MNHNS; CDR2 reads SASEGT. This CDR3 has 11 amino acids. CDR3 in amino acids: CASSSDYGYTF. For the CDR3, the DNA is TGTGCCAGCAGTTCCGACTATGGCTACACCTTC.

V usage is TRBV7-8 and J usage is TRBJ1-5; 8 bases are a match to TRBD1. Germline CDR1 reads SGHVS; CDR2 reads FQNEAQ. This CDR3 region has 15 residues. The junction had 4 bases not matched to a gene; V was cut back by 5 bases and J by 1 base. CDR3 bases: TGTGCCAGCAGCCCCAGGACAGGGAGCAATCAGCCCCAGCATTTT. Protein product: CASSPRTGSNQPQHF. The variable domain in full, with the rest retrieved from reference TRBV7-8 and TRBJ1-5, is GAGVSQSPRYKVAKRGQDVALRCDPISGHVSLFWYQQALGQGPEFLTYFQNEAQLDKSGLPSDRFFAERPEGSVSTLKIQRTQQEDSAVYLCASSPRTGSNQPQHFGDGTRLSIL.

The DNA for the CDR3 is TGTGCCAGCAGTACCCTAGGACAGGGGGGAACCTACGAGCAGTACTTC. It translates to CASSTLGQGGTYEQYF. The chain carries TRBV2 and TRBJ2-7; 10 bases align to TRBD1. The ends lost 5 bases at V and 2 bases at J; junction bases unmatched: 9. Germline assignment: CDR1 SNHLY and CDR2 FYNNEI. The CDR3 runs 16 residues. The full variable domain, in which reference TRBV2 and TRBJ2-7 provide the parts outside the CDR3, is EPEVTQTPSHQVTQMGQEVILRCVPISNHLYFYWYRQILGQKVEFLVSFYNNEISEKSEIFDDQFSVERPDGSNFTLKIRSTKLEDSAMYFCASSTLGQGGTYEQYFGPGTRLTVT.

The chain joins TRBV5-1 to TRBJ2-1, with D possibly matching TRBD2 (6 bases). Between the trimmed V and J ends, which lost 2 bases and 6 bases, there was a span of 24 bases. The CDR3 consists of 18 residues. Germline loops: CDR1 SGHRS, CDR2 YFSETQ. In nucleotides, the CDR3 is TGCGCCAGCAGCTTAGGGAGTCCATTAGGAGGGGATGGCAATGAGCAGTTCTTC. Translation gives CASSLGSPLGGDGNEQFF.

CDR3 bases: TGTGCCAGCAGCCAAGACGGACAGGGCGTGAAGCCCCAGCATTTT. Its translation is CASSQDGQGVKPQHF. The rearrangement links TRBV4-2 to TRBJ1-5; 8 nucleotides match TRBD1. V gave up 0 bases and J gave up 8 bases; unmatched junction bases: 6. This CDR3 spans 15 amino acids. From germline, CDR1 is LGHNA and CDR2 YNFKEQ.

The chain couples TRBV5-5 to TRBJ2-5, with TRBD2 identical over 7 bases. The ends lost 4 bases at V and 2 bases at J; junction bases unmatched: 5. Germline V gene sequence: CDR1 SGHKS, CDR2 YYEKEE (reference sequence). This CDR3 comprises 14 residues. This CDR3 reads CASSPWGGQETQYF. The DNA for the CDR3 is TGTGCCAGCAGCCCCTGGGGGGGTCAAGAGACCCAGTACTTC.

The rearrangement links TRBV29-1 to TRBJ2-7; 11 nucleotides match TRBD1. The J segment lost 5 bases and the V segment lost 6 bases, leaving 6 bases of the junction unmatched. CDR3 length: 13 residues. CDR1 is SQVTM, CDR2 ANQGSEA, per germline. Written as DNA, the CDR3 is TGCAGCGTGGGGGGACAGGGGGGCCACGAGCAGTACTTC. Protein product: CSVGGQGGHEQYF.

This clone was observed a few times. This chain joins TRBV4-2 and TRBJ2-2, with D possibly matching TRBD1 (5 bases). The germline V gene encodes CDR1 LGHNA and CDR2 YNFKEQ. Trimming took 0 bases from V and 2 from J, leaving 10 bases between them. There are 16 residues in the CDR3. The CDR3 is CASSQDRAVNTGELFF. The CDR3 nucleotides read TGTGCCAGCAGCCAAGACAGGGCGGTAAACACCGGGGAGCTGTTTTTT.

V and J are TRBV4-2 and TRBJ2-7, with 12 bases that match TRBD1. The V gene end was trimmed by 0 bases and the J gene end by 7 bases; junction bases not matched to a gene: 7. Germline V gene sequence: CDR1 LGHNA, CDR2 YNFKEQ. This CDR3 region has 16 residues. CDR3 sequence reads: CASSQDTGQGAREQYF. The CDR3 DNA reads TGTGCCAGCAGCCAAGATACGGGACAGGGGGCTAGGGAGCAGTACTTC.

V gene TRBV6-5 combines with J gene TRBJ1-4; D may be TRBD1 (5 bases). The CDR3 runs to 14 residues. V was cut by 2 bases and J by 6 bases, with 10 bases left in between. Germline CDR1 is MNHEY and CDR2 is SVGAGI. Written as DNA, the CDR3 is TGTGCCAGCAGTTACGGGGCCAACCATGAAAAACTGTTTTTT. Amino acid sequence: CASSYGANHEKLFF.

The gene calls are TRBV7-3 and TRBJ2-2; the match to TRBD1 covers 11 bases. This CDR3 region has 17 residues. J gave up 4 bases and V 1 base, and 5 bases lay outside the gene matches. CDR1 and CDR2 (germline): SGHTA, FQGTGA. The CDR3 region has the DNA TGTGCCAGCAGCTTAAGATTGGGGACAGGGGGCACCGGGGAGCTGTTTTTT. Translation: CASSLRLGTGGTGELFF. Based on the CDR3 plus reference TRBV7-3 and TRBJ2-2, the full variable domain is GAGVSQTPSNKVTEKGKYVELRCDPISGHTALYWYRQSLGQGPEFLIYFQGTGAADDSGLPNDRFFAVRPEGSVSTLKIQRTERGDSAVYLCASSLRLGTGGTGELFFGEGSRLTVL.

This rearrangement joins TRBV7-3 to TRBJ2-3; the D gene is possibly TRBD2 (6 bases). V was cut by 4 bases and J by 4 bases, with 18 bases left in between. Germline V lookup: CDR1 SGHTA, CDR2 FQGTGA. The CDR3 is 16 residues long. CDR3 in amino acids: CASSSQATLAPDTQYF. CDR3 DNA sequence: TGTGCCAGCAGCTCTCAAGCTACACTAGCCCCAGATACGCAGTATTTT.

This clone came up a few times. V and J are TRBV7-2 and TRBJ1-2, with 9 bases fitting TRBD1. The CDR3 is 15 residues long. Germline loops: CDR1 SGHTA, CDR2 FQGNSA. The ends lost 5 bases at V and 1 base at J; junction bases unmatched: 5. This CDR3 is CASSQGDRVNYGYTF. Here the CDR3 DNA reads TGTGCCAGCAGCCAGGGGGACAGGGTTAACTATGGCTACACCTTC.